This T cell receptor (beta chain) emerged from a study of T cell repertoires in cytomegalovirus infection. Across the study: Matching HLA type and CMV infection were both indicated by public TCR beta signatures.

General study points: There were carriers of CMV plus the relevant HLA, and cumulative public TCR beta family frequency identified them. The study found HLA-C-restricted CMV-specific TCR beta clonotypes dominating the ex vivo response.

This CDR3 has 14 residues. The germline V gene has CDR1 SGHRS and CDR2 YFSETQ. The V end lost 1 base, the J end lost 2 bases, and 10 bases lay between the germline ends. TCRdb used MiXCR to reprocess the reads, holding one entry per CDR3 protein. The table lists about 140,000 distinct CDR3 sequences, under 8% of them singletons. About this clonotype itself: The antigen remains undetermined.

The chain uses TRBV5-1 and TRBJ2-7, with a possible D match to TRBD1 (6 bases). The material sequenced was PBMCs. The TCR originated in a human donor in good health (CMV status not recorded). Some clones in this sample may be carry-over from other donors' samples. CDR3 residues: CASSLNRATYEQYF. CDR3 nucleotide sequence: TGCGCCAGCAGCTTGAACAGGGCTACCTACGAGCAGTACTTC.